Described below is a single T cell receptor beta chain sequence and its context. Its target is not known. Produced via immunoSEQ multiplex PCR; TCRdb's table is partial and in-frame only. Here the sample spans about 66,000 clones, approximately 84% being singletons. The source of the sample is a study of a mutant IDH1 vaccine in newly diagnosed glioma. In the study overall: Vaccination started 4-6 weeks after radiotherapy alone, or with temozolomide cycles.

Time point of the sample: week 11, during vaccination. Mutant IDH1 20-mer peptide, at 300 ug, made up each vaccine dose, with topical imiquimod. Specimen: PBMCs, collected from a glioma patient whose treatment included an IDH1 peptide vaccine. The sequence derives from a woman between 50 and 59 years old with glioma.

The CDR3 region has the DNA TGTGCCAGCAGGCCGCCTGCCGGGGACTATCAGGACACCGGGGAGCTGTTTTTT. Protein: CASRPPAGDYQDTGELFF. The V call is TRBV25-1, the J call TRBJ2-2; 7 bases align to TRBD2. Looked up from germline, CDR1 is MGHDK and CDR2 is SYGVNS. The junction had 16 bases not matched to a gene; V was cut back by 6 bases and J by 3 bases. The CDR3 covers 18 residues.